This T cell receptor beta chain derives from a study of shared clonotypes between healthy human individuals. Healthy adults negative for HIV, lacking recent acute infections or vaccinations, served as donors. Overall study results and limits: Naive CD4 clonotypes were shared across a few donors at about 5.2%.

Genomic DNA belonging to each subset was distributed in equal measure over several immunoSEQ plates. The assay was immunoSEQ multiplex PCR, and TCRdb's table has in-frame clones only and misses some. The sample holds under 600,000 clones, about 97% seen once. This CDR3 has 16 amino acids. Looked up from germline, CDR1 is KGHSH and CDR2 is LQKENI. V shed 1 base and J shed 0 bases, with 7 bases lying between them. Comments on this clone: Antigen specificity is unknown.

Material: naive CD4+ T cells sorted from blood. Subset described: CD45RA+ positively selected. This chain links TRBV18 with TRBJ2-6; D gene unclear. The source of this sequence is a woman aged 25 to 39 in good health. The CDR3 protein is CASSPLQTSGANVLTF. The CDR3 DNA is TGTGCCAGCTCACCACTACAGACCTCTGGGGCCAACGTCCTGACTTTC.